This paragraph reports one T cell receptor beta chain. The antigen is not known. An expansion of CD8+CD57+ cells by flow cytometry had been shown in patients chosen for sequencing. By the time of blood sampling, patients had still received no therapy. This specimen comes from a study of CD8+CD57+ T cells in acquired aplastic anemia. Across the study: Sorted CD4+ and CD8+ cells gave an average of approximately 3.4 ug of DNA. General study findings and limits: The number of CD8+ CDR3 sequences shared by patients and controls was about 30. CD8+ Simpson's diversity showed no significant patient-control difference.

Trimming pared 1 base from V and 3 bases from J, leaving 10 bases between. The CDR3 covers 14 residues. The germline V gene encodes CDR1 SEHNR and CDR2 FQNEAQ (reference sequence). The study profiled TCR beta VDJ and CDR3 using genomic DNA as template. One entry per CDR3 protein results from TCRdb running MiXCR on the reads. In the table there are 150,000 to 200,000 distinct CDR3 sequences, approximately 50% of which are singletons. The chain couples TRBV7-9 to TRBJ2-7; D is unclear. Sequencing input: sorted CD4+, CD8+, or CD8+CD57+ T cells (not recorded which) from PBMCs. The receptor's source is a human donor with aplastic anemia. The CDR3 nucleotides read TGTGCCAGCAGCTTAGACCCGGCAGGCTACGAGCAGTACTTC. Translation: CASSLDPAGYEQYF.